This T cell receptor beta chain was sequenced for a study of tumor and adjacent non-tumor tissue in lung cancer. Three rounds of nested PCR, following a modified ARM-PCR protocol, produced the TCRbeta library. TCRdb ran MiXCR on the multiplex PCR reads and lists one entry per CDR3 protein. The table lists about 48,000 distinct CDR3 sequences, around 67% of them singletons. The template was RNA from unsorted bulk tissue. This non-tumor lung sample came from over 3 cm beyond the tumor edge. As regards this clonotype: A single base separates this from a much larger clone, so it may be a read error. The CDR3 ends on some other residue instead of the conserved phenylalanine or tryptophan, so this is likely a read error.

The sample comprised distant non-tumor lung tissue. This TCR derives from a woman aged 70-85 years with non-small cell lung cancer.

As DNA, the CDR3 is TGCGCCAGCAGCTTGGGACTAGCGGGAGTTGGTGAGCAGTTCATC. Amino acid sequence: CASSLGLAGVGEQFI. V and J are TRBV5-1 and TRBJ2-1; TRBD2 agrees at 12 bases. Trimming cost V 0 bases and J 9 bases; bases outside gene matches: 4. Germline CDR1 SGHRS, CDR2 YFSETQ. This CDR3 has 15 residues.